Listed below are T cell receptor beta chains from one sample, sequenced in a study of T cells in Graves' hyperthyroidism and ophthalmopathy. One entry per CDR3 protein, called by TCRdb with MiXCR from the multiplex PCR reads. In the table there are 90,000 to 120,000 distinct CDR3 sequences, approximately 15% of which are singletons. The material sequenced was blood. These receptors all come from a woman aged 45-59 years with Graves' hyperthyroidism. The CDR3 runs from the conserved cysteine through the conserved F or W. Fields, in order: D gene, J gene, clone size, V gene, CDR3 DNA, CDR3 protein. A D gene is named only where the DNA matches it firmly. Only part of the rows carry a size: once, few, many, or a class if the clone is expanded.

D gene: -
J gene: TRBJ2-7
clone size: -
V gene: TRBV20-1
CDR3 DNA: TGCAGTGCTAGAGCCTGGGGGGCGCCTAGCTCCTACGAGCAGTACTTC
CDR3 protein: CSARAWGAPSSYEQYF

D gene: -
J gene: TRBJ2-1
clone size: few
V gene: TRBV3-1
CDR3 DNA: TGTGCCAGCAGCCAAGAATGGTCAGGGCCAGGGGAGCAGTTCTTC
CDR3 protein: CASSQEWSGPGEQFF

D gene: -
J gene: TRBJ1-5
clone size: -
V gene: TRBV6-1
CDR3 DNA: TGTGCCAGCGGCTCGGGGGGAGGCGGCAATCAGCCCCAGCATTTT
CDR3 protein: CASGSGGGGNQPQHF

D gene: -
J gene: TRBJ1-5
clone size: many
V gene: TRBV27
CDR3 DNA: TGTGCCAGCAGAACCGAGGGGACTAGCAATCAGCCCCAGCATTTT
CDR3 protein: CASRTEGTSNQPQHF

D gene: TRBD1
J gene: TRBJ1-1
clone size: many
V gene: TRBV24-1
CDR3 DNA: TGTGCCACCAGGAGAGACAGGGGCACTGAAGCTTTCTTT
CDR3 protein: CATRRDRGTEAFF

D gene: -
J gene: TRBJ2-2
clone size: many
V gene: TRBV3-1
CDR3 DNA: TGTGCCAGCAGTCTCCGGGCCAGTCCCACCGGGGAGCTGTTTTTT
CDR3 protein: CASSLRASPTGELFF

D gene: -
J gene: TRBJ2-2
clone size: many
V gene: TRBV5-4
CDR3 DNA: TGTGCCAGCAGCTTGGCCGGTCTAGTAAACGGGGAGCTGTTTTTT
CDR3 protein: CASSLAGLVNGELFF

D gene: TRBD1
J gene: TRBJ1-2
clone size: many
V gene: TRBV24-1
CDR3 DNA: TGTGCCACCAGTGATGCCGGACAGGGGAAAGACTATGGCTACACCTTC
CDR3 protein: CATSDAGQGKDYGYTF

D gene: -
J gene: TRBJ2-2
clone size: few
V gene: TRBV19
CDR3 DNA: TGTGCCAGTAGGCTTACTAGGAAGGCCACCGGGGAGCTGTTTTTT
CDR3 protein: CASRLTRKATGELFF

D gene: TRBD2
J gene: TRBJ2-1
clone size: many
V gene: TRBV2
CDR3 DNA: TGTGCCAGCAGCACCATAGCGGGAGGGAACTACAATGAGCAGTTCTTC
CDR3 protein: CASSTIAGGNYNEQFF

D gene: -
J gene: TRBJ2-2
clone size: many
V gene: TRBV3-1
CDR3 DNA: TGTGCCAGCAGCCAATCCGAACTAGCGAACACCGGGGAGCTGTTTTTT
CDR3 protein: CASSQSELANTGELFF

D gene: -
J gene: TRBJ2-5
clone size: many
V gene: TRBV28
CDR3 DNA: TGTGCCAGCAGCCAGGGGAGGCAGGGAGGAGAGACCCAGTACTTC
CDR3 protein: CASSQGRQGGETQYF

D gene: -
J gene: TRBJ2-7
clone size: many
V gene: TRBV20-1
CDR3 DNA: TGCAGTGCTAGAGATTCAGGAGCAAGTTACTACGAGCAGTACTTC
CDR3 protein: CSARDSGASYYEQYF